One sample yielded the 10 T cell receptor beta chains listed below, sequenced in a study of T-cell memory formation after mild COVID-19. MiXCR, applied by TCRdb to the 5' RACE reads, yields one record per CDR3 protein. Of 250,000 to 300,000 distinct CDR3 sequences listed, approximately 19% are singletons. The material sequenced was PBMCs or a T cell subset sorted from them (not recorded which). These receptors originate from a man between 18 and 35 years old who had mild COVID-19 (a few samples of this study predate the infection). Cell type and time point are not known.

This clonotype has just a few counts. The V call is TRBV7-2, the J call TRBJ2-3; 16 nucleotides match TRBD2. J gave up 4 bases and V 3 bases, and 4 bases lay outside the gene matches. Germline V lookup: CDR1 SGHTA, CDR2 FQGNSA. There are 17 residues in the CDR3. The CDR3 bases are TGTGCCAGCAGCTTTGCGGGACTAGCGGGGGGGCCAGATACGCAGTATTTT. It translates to CASSFAGLAGGPDTQYF. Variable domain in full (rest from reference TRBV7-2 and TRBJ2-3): GAGVSQSPSNKVTEKGKDVELRCDPISGHTALYWYRQSLGQGLEFLIYFQGNSAPDKSGLPSDRFSAERTGGSVSTLTIQRTQQEDSAVYLCASSFAGLAGGPDTQYFGPGTRLTVL.

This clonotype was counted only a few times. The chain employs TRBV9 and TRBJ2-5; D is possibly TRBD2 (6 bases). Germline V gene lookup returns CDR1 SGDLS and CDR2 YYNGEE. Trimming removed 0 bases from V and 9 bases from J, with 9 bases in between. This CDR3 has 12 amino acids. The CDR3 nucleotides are TGTGCCAGCAGCGTAGGTGGAGGGCCCCAGTACTTC. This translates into CASSVGGGPQYF.

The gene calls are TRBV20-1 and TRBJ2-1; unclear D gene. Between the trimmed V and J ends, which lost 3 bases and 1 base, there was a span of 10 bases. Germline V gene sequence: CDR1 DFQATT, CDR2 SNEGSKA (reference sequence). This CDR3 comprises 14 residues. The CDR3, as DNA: TGCAGTGCTAGGCCAGCCAATTCCTACAATGAGCAGTTCTTC. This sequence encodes CSARPANSYNEQFF.

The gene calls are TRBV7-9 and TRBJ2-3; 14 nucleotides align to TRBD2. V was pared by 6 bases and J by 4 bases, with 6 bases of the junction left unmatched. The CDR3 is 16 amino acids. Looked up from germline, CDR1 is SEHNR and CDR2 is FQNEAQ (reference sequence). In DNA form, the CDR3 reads TGTGCCAGCAGTCGACTAGCGGGGGGGCTCGCAGATACGCAGTATTTT. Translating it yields CASSRLAGGLADTQYF.

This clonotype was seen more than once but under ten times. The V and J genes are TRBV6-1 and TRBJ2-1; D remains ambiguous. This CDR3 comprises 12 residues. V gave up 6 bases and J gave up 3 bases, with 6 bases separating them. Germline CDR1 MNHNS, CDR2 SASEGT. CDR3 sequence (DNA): TGTGCCAGCAGGCAGGTCTACAATGAGCAGTTCTTC. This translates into CASRQVYNEQFF.

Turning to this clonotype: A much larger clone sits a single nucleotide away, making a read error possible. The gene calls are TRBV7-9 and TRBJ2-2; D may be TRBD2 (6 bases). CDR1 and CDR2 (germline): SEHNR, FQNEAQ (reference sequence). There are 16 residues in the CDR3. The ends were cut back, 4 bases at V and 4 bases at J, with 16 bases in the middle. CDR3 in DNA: TGTGCCAGCAGCTCCCCTAGCGCAGCGTTCACCGGGGAGCTGTTTTTT. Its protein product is CASSSPSAAFTGELFF.

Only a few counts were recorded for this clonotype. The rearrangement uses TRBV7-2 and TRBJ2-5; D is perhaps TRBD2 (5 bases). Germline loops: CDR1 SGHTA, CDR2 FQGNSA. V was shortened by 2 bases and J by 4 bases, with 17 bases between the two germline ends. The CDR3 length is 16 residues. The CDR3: CASSLPKGWERETQYF. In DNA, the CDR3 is TGTGCCAGCAGCTTACCTAAAGGCTGGGAGAGAGAGACCCAGTACTTC.

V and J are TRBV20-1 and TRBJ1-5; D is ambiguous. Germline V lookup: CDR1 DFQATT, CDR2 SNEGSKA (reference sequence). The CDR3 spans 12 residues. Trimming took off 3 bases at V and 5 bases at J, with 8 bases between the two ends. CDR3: CSARPPDQPQHF. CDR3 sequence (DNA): TGCAGTGCTAGGCCCCCGGATCAGCCCCAGCATTTT.

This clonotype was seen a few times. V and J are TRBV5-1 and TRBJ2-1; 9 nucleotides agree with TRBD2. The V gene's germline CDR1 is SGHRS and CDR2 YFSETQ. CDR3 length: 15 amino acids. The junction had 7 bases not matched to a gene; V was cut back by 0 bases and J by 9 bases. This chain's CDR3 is CASSLGGTSRGEQFF. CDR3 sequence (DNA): TGCGCCAGCAGCTTGGGGGGGACTAGCCGGGGTGAGCAGTTCTTC.

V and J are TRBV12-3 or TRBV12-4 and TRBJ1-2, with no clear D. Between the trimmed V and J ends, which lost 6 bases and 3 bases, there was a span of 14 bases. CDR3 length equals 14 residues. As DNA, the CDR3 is TGTGCCAGCAGGTACAGCGGTTCGGACTATGGCTACACCTTC. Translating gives CASRYSGSDYGYTF.